These 4 T cell receptor beta chains came from one sample sequenced in a study of patients and donors after allogeneic stem cell transplantation. In TCRdb, the RT-PCR reads were re-called with MiXCR into one record per CDR3 protein. Of 900,000 to 1,000,000 distinct CDR3 sequences detected, about 20% appear once; the ten largest clones hold around 6%. Input material: blood, either unsorted or a sorted T cell fraction (not recorded which). These receptors were collected from a human donor who was either an allogeneic HSCT recipient or a stem cell or donor lymphocyte infusion donor (not recorded which). It is not recorded whose cells these are; they may come from a transplant donor.

This clonotype was seen a handful of times. The chain uses TRBV11-1 and TRBJ2-2; D is perhaps TRBD1 (5 bases). V lost 9 bases, J lost 7 bases, and 9 bases lay in between. This CDR3 has 11 residues. Germline V gives CDR1 SGHAT, CDR2 FQDESV (reference sequence). The CDR3 DNA reads as TGTGCCAGTACAGGTTACGGGGAGCTGTTTTTT. It translates to CASTGYGELFF.

The chain joins TRBV7-3 to TRBJ2-1; 10 bases are a match to TRBD1. V trimming: 5 bases; J trimming: 3 bases; junction bases outside the gene matches: 16. The CDR3 length is 19 residues. Germline V gene sequence: CDR1 SGHTA, CDR2 FQGTGA. For the CDR3, the DNA is TGTGCCAGCAGCCCGACCGCTTCTAGTTGGGACAGGGGCTACAATGAGCAGTTCTTC. It specifies CASSPTASSWDRGYNEQFF.

Many counts were recorded for this clonotype. This sequence joins TRBV5-1 and TRBJ2-1; perhaps TRBD2 as D (6 bases). V shed 2 bases and J shed 7 bases, with 16 bases lying between them. This CDR3 spans 15 amino acids. In germline, CDR1 is SGHRS, CDR2 YFSETQ. DNA for the CDR3: TGCGCCAGCAGCTTATCCACTAGCTCGGGGAATGAGCAGTTCTTC. It is translated as CASSLSTSSGNEQFF.

This clonotype was counted a few times. The gene calls are TRBV24-1 and TRBJ2-1; 11 nucleotides agree with TRBD2. CDR3 size: 19 residues. V gave up 5 bases and J gave up 1 base; unmatched junction bases: 12. Germline CDR1 is KGHDR and CDR2 is SFDVKD. CDR3 in amino acids: CATSGSTTSGRGSYNEQFF. As DNA, the CDR3 is TGTGCCACCAGTGGATCGACAACTAGCGGGAGAGGGTCCTACAATGAGCAGTTCTTC.